Listed below are T cell receptor beta chains from one sample, sequenced in a study of T cell changes during pregnancy in multiple sclerosis. Clones were sequenced by immunoSEQ multiplex PCR, and TCRdb holds only the in-frame ones, with some missing. The sample has tens of thousands of clones; around nine tenths are singletons. This material consisted of CD8+ T cells from peripheral blood mononuclear cells, taken before pregnancy. These receptors were taken from a female donor with multiple sclerosis, enrolled in a pregnancy study. CDR3s include the opening cysteine and the closing phenylalanine or tryptophan. A D gene is named only where the DNA matches it firmly. The listing skips clone size in some rows; elsewhere it reads once, few, many or a size class.

CASSLVRGHATNEKLFF,TGTGCCAGCAGCTTAGTTAGGGGACATGCAACTAATGAAAAACTGTTTTTT,.,TRBJ1-4,.,TRBV11-2
CASSLALAGGPSYHEQYF,TGTGCCAGCAGCTTAGCTCTAGCGGGGGGGCCCAGCTACCACGAGCAGTACTTC,.,TRBJ2-7,TRBD2,TRBV7-8
CASRVGGAPNQPQHF,TGTGCCAGCAGAGTGGGCGGGGCACCCAATCAGCCCCAGCATTTT,.,TRBJ1-5,.,TRBV2
CASRSDNEQFF,TGTGCCAGCCGGAGTGACAATGAGCAGTTCTTC,once,TRBJ2-1,.,TRBV27
CASSLVGGNTEAFF,TGTGCCAGCAGCTTGGTGGGGGGGAACACTGAAGCTTTCTTT,few,TRBJ1-1,.,TRBV7-6
CASSSDRPTYSNQPQHF,TGTGCCAGCAGCTCTGACCGACCGACATATAGCAATCAGCCCCAGCATTTT,.,TRBJ1-5,.,TRBV11-2
CASSPRSAGEQYF,TGTGCCAGTAGCCCCCGGAGTGCAGGGGAGCAGTACTTC,.,TRBJ2-7,.,TRBV19
CASKIVGTENSPLHF,TGTGCCAGTAAAATAGTGGGGACTGAGAATTCACCCCTCCACTTT,.,TRBJ1-6,.,TRBV19
CASSQARGTQYF,TGCGCCAGCAGCCAAGCAAGAGGGACCCAGTACTTC,.,TRBJ2-5,.,TRBV4-1
CASSLSVGVGLSYEQYF,TGTGCCAGCAGTTTATCGGTAGGGGTGGGACTTTCATACGAGCAGTACTTC,.,TRBJ2-7,.,TRBV27
CSVAGLAGTTSTDTQYF,TGCAGCGTTGCTGGGCTAGCGGGCACCACTAGCACAGATACGCAGTATTTT,once,TRBJ2-3,TRBD2,TRBV29-1
CAGGLAVINEQFF,TGTGCCGGTGGACTAGCCGTAATCAATGAGCAGTTCTTC,.,TRBJ2-1,TRBD2,TRBV6-1
CASSQDLSDTQYF,TGCGCCAGCAGCCAAGATCTTTCAGATACGCAGTATTTT,.,TRBJ2-3,.,TRBV4-1
CASSSTVTGELFF,TGTGCCAGCAGCTCGACAGTAACCGGGGAGCTGTTTTTT,.,TRBJ2-2,.,TRBV5-4
CASSTLSGYEQYF,TGTGCCAGTAGTACCTTATCAGGGTACGAGCAGTACTTC,.,TRBJ2-7,.,TRBV19
CASSPPGEGYTF,TGTGCCAGCAGTCCCCCGGGGGAGGGCTACACCTTC,few,TRBJ1-2,.,TRBV9
CASSNRGSTISYPQETQYF,TGTGCCAGCAGCAACCGAGGTAGTACAATTTCCTATCCCCAAGAGACCCAGTACTTC,.,TRBJ2-5,.,TRBV13
CASSYTWTSSYEQYF,TGCGCCAGCAGCTACACTTGGACTAGCTCCTACGAGCAGTACTTC,.,TRBJ2-7,TRBD2,TRBV4-1
CASSSTNTGELFF,TGTGCCAGCAGTTCCACAAACACCGGGGAGCTGTTTTTT,.,TRBJ2-2,.,TRBV6-5
CASTPLGGDYNEQFF,TGTGCCAGCACTCCCTTGGGCGGGGATTACAATGAGCAGTTCTTC,.,TRBJ2-1,.,TRBV27
CASSLGAGTGHNYGYTF,TGTGCCAGCAGTTTAGGGGCTGGGACAGGCCACAACTATGGCTACACCTTC,.,TRBJ1-2,TRBD1,TRBV27
CASGVGTSGTDTQYF,TGTGCCAGTGGAGTGGGGACTAGCGGCACAGATACGCAGTATTTT,.,TRBJ2-3,TRBD2,TRBV6-4
CASSLLSSGGVWHEQFF,TGTGCCAGCAGCTTATTATCTAGCGGGGGGGTTTGGCATGAGCAGTTCTTC,once,TRBJ2-1,TRBD2,TRBV13
CASSDGTSGDIEQFF,TGTGCCAGCAGCGACGGGACTAGCGGGGATATTGAGCAGTTCTTC,.,TRBJ2-1,TRBD2,TRBV9
CASSQDFRHSLNTEAFF,TGCGCCAGCAGCCAAGACTTCAGGCACAGCTTGAACACTGAAGCTTTCTTT,.,TRBJ1-1,.,TRBV4-1
CASSILSGEGNQPQHF,TGTGCCAGTAGTATTCTTTCCGGCGAGGGAAATCAGCCCCAGCATTTT,.,TRBJ1-5,.,TRBV19
CASSLAGGLTDTQYF,TGTGCCAGCAGTTTAGCGGGGGGGCTAACAGATACGCAGTATTTT,.,TRBJ2-3,TRBD2,TRBV9
CASSSSQGVRYEQYF,TGTGCCAGCAGCTCGTCACAGGGGGTTCGGTACGAGCAGTACTTC,.,TRBJ2-7,TRBD1,TRBV7-6
CASSGDSLNTEAFF,TGCGCCAGCAGCGGGGACAGTCTGAACACTGAAGCTTTCTTT,.,TRBJ1-1,TRBD1,TRBV4-1
CSVETQDYEQYF,TGCAGCGTTGAAACCCAGGACTACGAGCAGTACTTC,.,TRBJ2-7,.,TRBV29-1
CASSQNPGGDEQYF,TGTGCCAGCAGCCAAAACCCTGGGGGGGACGAGCAGTACTTC,.,TRBJ2-7,TRBD2,TRBV7-9
CATSRRTSGGGDEQFF,TGTGCCACCAGCAGAAGAACTAGCGGGGGGGGCGATGAGCAGTTCTTC,.,TRBJ2-1,TRBD2,TRBV15
CASSIDRWDYGTTGELFF,TGTGCCAGTAGTATAGATCGCTGGGACTATGGGACCACCGGGGAGCTGTTTTTT,.,TRBJ2-2,TRBD2,TRBV19
CASSNRQGETQYF,TGTGCTAGCAGCAACCGACAGGGGGAGACCCAGTACTTC,.,TRBJ2-5,TRBD1,TRBV7-7
CASSLSMGLSNQPQHF,TGTGCCAGTAGCCTATCAATGGGACTTAGCAATCAGCCCCAGCATTTT,.,TRBJ1-5,.,TRBV19
CASSLAEAANYGYTF,TGTGCCAGCAGCTTAGCAGAGGCTGCTAACTATGGCTACACCTTC,.,TRBJ1-2,.,TRBV7-9
CASSALQGLNTEAFF,TGTGCCAGCAGCGCGCTACAGGGACTGAACACTGAAGCTTTCTTT,once,TRBJ1-1,.,TRBV9
CASSSLLEDYFLYGYTF,TGTGCCAGCAGCAGCCTGTTGGAGGACTACTTCCTTTATGGCTACACCTTC,.,TRBJ1-2,.,TRBV7-9
CASSMTGEGEQYF,TGTGCCAGCAGCATGACAGGGGAAGGCGAGCAGTACTTC,.,TRBJ2-7,TRBD1,TRBV7-9
CASNLAGGLSVF,TGTGCCAGTAATCTGGCAGGGGGACTTTCCGTCTTC,once,TRBJ2-4,.,TRBV19
CASSPVGQTFTDTQYF,TGTGCCAGCTCACCTGTGGGACAGACCTTCACAGATACGCAGTATTTT,.,TRBJ2-3,TRBD1,TRBV18
CASSKGQNLNEKLFF,TGTGCCAGCAGCAAAGGACAGAACCTTAATGAAAAACTGTTTTTT,.,TRBJ1-4,.,TRBV9
CASSPSGGALDTQYF,TGTGCCAGCAGCCCTAGCGGGGGGGCCTTAGATACGCAGTATTTT,.,TRBJ2-3,TRBD2,TRBV7-6
CASSDSGGATDTQYF,TGTGCCAGCAGCGATAGCGGGGGGGCGACAGATACGCAGTATTTT,.,TRBJ2-3,TRBD2,TRBV6-4
CASSAGQGAREQYF,TGTGCCAGCAGTGCCGGACAGGGGGCGAGAGAGCAGTACTTC,.,TRBJ2-7,TRBD1,TRBV2
CASSHPRSGTEAFF,TGCGCCAGCAGCCACCCTCGGAGCGGCACTGAAGCTTTCTTT,.,TRBJ1-1,.,TRBV4-1
CASSGGLSNEQFF,TGCGCCAGCAGTGGGGGACTTTCCAATGAGCAGTTCTTC,.,TRBJ2-1,.,TRBV10-2
CASLAGNGANVLTF,TGCGCCAGCCTGGCGGGTAATGGGGCCAACGTCCTGACTTTC,.,TRBJ2-6,.,TRBV5-1
CASSDWGDGNTIYF,TGTGCCAGCAGTGATTGGGGGGATGGAAACACCATATATTTT,.,TRBJ1-3,.,TRBV6-1